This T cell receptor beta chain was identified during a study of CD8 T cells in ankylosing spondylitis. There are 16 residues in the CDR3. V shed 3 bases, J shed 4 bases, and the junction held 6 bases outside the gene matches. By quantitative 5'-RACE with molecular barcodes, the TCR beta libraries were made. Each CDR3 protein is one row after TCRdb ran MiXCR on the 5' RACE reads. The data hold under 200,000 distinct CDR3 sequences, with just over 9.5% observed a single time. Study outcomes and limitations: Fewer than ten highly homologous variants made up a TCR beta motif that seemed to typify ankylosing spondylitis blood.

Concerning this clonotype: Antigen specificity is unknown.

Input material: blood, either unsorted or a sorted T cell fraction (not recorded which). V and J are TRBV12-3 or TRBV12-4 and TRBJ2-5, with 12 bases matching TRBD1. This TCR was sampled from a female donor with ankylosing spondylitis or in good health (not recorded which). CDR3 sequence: CASSFGTGGATETQYF. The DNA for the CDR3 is TGTGCCAGCAGTTTCGGGACAGGGGGCGCAACAGAGACCCAGTACTTC.